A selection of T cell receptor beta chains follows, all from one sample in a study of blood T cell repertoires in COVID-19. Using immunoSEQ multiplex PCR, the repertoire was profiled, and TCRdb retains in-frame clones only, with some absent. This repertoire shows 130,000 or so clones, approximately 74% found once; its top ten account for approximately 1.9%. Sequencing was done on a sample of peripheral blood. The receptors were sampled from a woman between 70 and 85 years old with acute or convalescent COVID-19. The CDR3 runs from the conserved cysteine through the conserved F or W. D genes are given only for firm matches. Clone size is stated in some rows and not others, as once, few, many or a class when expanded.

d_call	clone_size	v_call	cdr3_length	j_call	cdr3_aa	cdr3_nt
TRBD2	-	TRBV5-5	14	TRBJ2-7	CASSFKLAGVEQYF	TGTGCCAGCAGCTTTAAATTAGCGGGAGTCGAGCAGTACTTC
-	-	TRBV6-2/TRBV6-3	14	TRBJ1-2	CASSLTGNRYGYTF	TGTGCCAGCAGTCTTACAGGGAACCGCTATGGCTACACCTTC
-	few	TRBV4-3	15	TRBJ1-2	CASSQDPGRENGYTF	TGCGCCAGCAGCCAAGATCCAGGCAGGGAAAATGGCTACACCTTC
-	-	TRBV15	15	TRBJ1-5	CATSRDMRGNQPQHF	TGTGCCACCAGCAGAGATATGAGGGGCAATCAGCCCCAGCATTTT
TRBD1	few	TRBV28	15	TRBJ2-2	CASSSGQANTGELFF	TGTGCCAGCAGTTCGGGACAGGCGAACACCGGGGAGCTGTTTTTT
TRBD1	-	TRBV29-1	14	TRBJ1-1	CSVSAGQMNTEAFF	TGCAGCGTTTCCGCGGGACAGATGAACACTGAAGCTTTCTTT
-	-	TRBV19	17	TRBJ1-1	CASSIRGQRMMNTEAFF	TGTGCCAGTAGTATCAGAGGACAGCGAATGATGAACACTGAAGCTTTCTTT
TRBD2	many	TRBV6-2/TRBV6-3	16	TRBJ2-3	CASSSLGTKLTDTQYF	TGTGCCAGCAGTTCCCTCGGGACTAAACTAACAGATACGCAGTATTTT
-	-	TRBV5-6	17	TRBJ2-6	CASSLGPLIAGANVLTF	TGTGCCAGCAGCTTGGGCCCTCTTATCGCGGGGGCCAACGTCCTGACTTTC
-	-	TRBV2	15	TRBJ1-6	CASSLQVGYNSPLHF	TGTGCCAGCAGTTTACAGGTGGGATATAATTCACCCCTCCACTTT
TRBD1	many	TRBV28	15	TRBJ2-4	CASSATGTAKNIQYF	TGTGCCAGCAGTGCAACCGGGACAGCAAAAAACATTCAGTACTTC
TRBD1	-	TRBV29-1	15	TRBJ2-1	CSVILSGTDYNEQFF	TGCAGCGTGATACTCTCCGGGACAGATTACAATGAGCAGTTCTTC
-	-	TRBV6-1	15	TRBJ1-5	CASSENVAPGQPQHF	TGTGCCAGCAGTGAAAACGTAGCCCCCGGACAGCCCCAGCATTTT
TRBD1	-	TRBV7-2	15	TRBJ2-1	CASSRDRGLYNEQFF	TGTGCCAGCAGTCGGGACAGGGGGCTTTACAATGAGCAGTTCTTC
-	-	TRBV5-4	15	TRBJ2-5	CASSSPAGLQETQYF	TGTGCCAGCAGCTCTCCAGCGGGTCTCCAAGAGACCCAGTACTTC
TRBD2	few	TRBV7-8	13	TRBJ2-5	CASSPPSGETQYF	TGTGCCAGCAGCCCCCCTAGCGGGGAGACCCAGTACTTC
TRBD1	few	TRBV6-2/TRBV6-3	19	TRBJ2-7	CASSYPGTEQNVEYYEQYF	TGTGCCAGCAGTTACCCTGGGACAGAGCAAAATGTTGAATACTACGAGCAGTACTTC
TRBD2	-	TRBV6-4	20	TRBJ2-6	CASSDSVWRGGLNGANVLTF	TGTGCCAGCAGTGACTCGGTTTGGCGGGGGGGCCTGAACGGGGCCAACGTCCTGACTTTC
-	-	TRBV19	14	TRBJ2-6	CASSRFSGANVLTF	TGTGCCAGTAGCAGGTTCTCTGGGGCCAACGTCCTGACTTTC
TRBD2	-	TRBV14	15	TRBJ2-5	CASSGTSGFAETQYF	TGTGCCAGCAGCGGGACTAGCGGGTTTGCAGAGACCCAGTACTTC
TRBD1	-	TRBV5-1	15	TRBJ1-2	CASSLEDRAFYGYTF	TGCGCCAGCAGCTTGGAGGACAGGGCTTTCTATGGCTACACCTTC
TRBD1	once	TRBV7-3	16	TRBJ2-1	CASSLRGQGAISEQFF	TGTGCCAGCAGCTTAAGGGGACAGGGGGCAATCAGTGAGCAGTTCTTC
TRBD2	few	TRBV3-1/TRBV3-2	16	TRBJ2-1	CASSQFSGRAGNEQFF	TGTGCCAGCAGCCAATTTAGCGGGAGGGCGGGCAATGAGCAGTTCTTC
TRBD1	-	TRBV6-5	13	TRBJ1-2	CASSGTVPHGYTF	TGTGCCAGCTCCGGGACAGTCCCACATGGCTACACCTTC
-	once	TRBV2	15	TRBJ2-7	CASSDTRLGFYEQYF	TGTGCCAGCAGTGACACCCGACTCGGCTTCTACGAGCAGTACTTC
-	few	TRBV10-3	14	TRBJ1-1	CAISVTEKNTEAFF	TGTGCCATCAGTGTCACAGAAAAGAACACTGAAGCTTTCTTT
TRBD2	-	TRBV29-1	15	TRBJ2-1	CSVETGGRSYNEQFF	TGCAGCGTTGAAACGGGAGGTAGGTCCTACAATGAGCAGTTCTTC
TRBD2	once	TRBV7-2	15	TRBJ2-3	CASSRLAGGQDTQYF	TGTGCCAGCAGTCGACTAGCGGGGGGGCAAGATACGCAGTATTTT
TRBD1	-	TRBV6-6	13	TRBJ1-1	CASSYLPDREAFF	TGTGCCAGCAGTTACCTCCCGGACAGGGAAGCTTTCTTT
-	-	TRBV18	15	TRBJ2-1	CASSLRGSSYNEQFF	TGTGCCAGCTCACTCCGCGGCAGCTCCTACAATGAGCAGTTCTTC
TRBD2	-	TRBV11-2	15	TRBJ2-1	CASSQLLAGEGEQFF	TGTGCCAGCAGTCAGCTACTCGCGGGGGAGGGTGAGCAGTTCTTC
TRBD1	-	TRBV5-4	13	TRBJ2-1	CASSTTGGGEQFF	TGTGCCAGCAGCACGACAGGGGGCGGGGAGCAGTTCTTC
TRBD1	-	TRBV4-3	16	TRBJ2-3	CASSQVRGTATDTQYF	TGCGCCAGCAGCCAAGTCAGGGGGACCGCCACAGATACGCAGTATTTT
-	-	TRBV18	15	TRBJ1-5	CASSPGRDSNQPQHF	TGTGCCAGCTCACCGGGGAGGGATAGCAATCAGCCCCAGCATTTT
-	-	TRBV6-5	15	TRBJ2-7	CASSYSNNMRYEQYF	TGTGCCAGCAGTTACTCGAACAACATGAGGTACGAGCAGTACTTC
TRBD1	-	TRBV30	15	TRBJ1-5	CAWSAGTGGNQPQHF	TGTGCCTGGAGTGCCGGGACAGGGGGCAATCAGCCCCAGCATTTT
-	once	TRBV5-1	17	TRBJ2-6	CASSLVASGQGANVLTF	TGCGCCAGCAGCTTGGTAGCCTCAGGACAAGGGGCCAACGTCCTGACTTTC
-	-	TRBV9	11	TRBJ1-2	CASRQHLGYTF	TGTGCCAGCAGACAGCACCTTGGCTACACCTTC
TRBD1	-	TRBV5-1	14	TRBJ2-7	CASSEGQSSYEQYF	TGCGCCAGCAGCGAGGGACAGAGCTCCTACGAGCAGTACTTC
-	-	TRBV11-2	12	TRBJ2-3	CASLMDSSTQYF	TGTGCTAGTCTTATGGACTCCTCCACGCAGTATTTT
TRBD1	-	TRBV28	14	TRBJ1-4	CASSTGQGGEKLFF	TGTGCCAGCAGCACCGGACAGGGAGGAGAAAAACTGTTTTTT
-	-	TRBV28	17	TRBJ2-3	CASSFTKFGDSTDTQYF	TGTGCCAGCAGTTTTACGAAATTTGGAGACAGTACAGATACGCAGTATTTT
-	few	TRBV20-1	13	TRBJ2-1	CSASLSTHNEQFF	TGCAGTGCTAGTTTATCGACACACAATGAGCAGTTCTTC
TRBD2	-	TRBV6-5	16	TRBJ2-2	CASSYLLAGGPGELFF	TGTGCCAGCAGTTACCTACTAGCGGGAGGGCCCGGGGAGCTGTTTTTT
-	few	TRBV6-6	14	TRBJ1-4	CASRLDSPYEKLFF	TGTGCCAGCAGGCTCGACAGTCCTTATGAAAAACTGTTTTTT
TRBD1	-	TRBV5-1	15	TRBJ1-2	CASSSGTGGFYGYTF	TGCGCCAGCAGCTCCGGGACAGGGGGCTTCTATGGCTACACCTTC
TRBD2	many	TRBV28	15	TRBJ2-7	CASSLLTSGSYEQYF	TGTGCCAGCAGTTTACTTACTAGCGGGAGTTACGAGCAGTACTTC
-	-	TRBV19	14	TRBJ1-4	CASTERTNNEKLFF	TGTGCCAGCACGGAAAGGACAAATAATGAAAAACTGTTTTTT